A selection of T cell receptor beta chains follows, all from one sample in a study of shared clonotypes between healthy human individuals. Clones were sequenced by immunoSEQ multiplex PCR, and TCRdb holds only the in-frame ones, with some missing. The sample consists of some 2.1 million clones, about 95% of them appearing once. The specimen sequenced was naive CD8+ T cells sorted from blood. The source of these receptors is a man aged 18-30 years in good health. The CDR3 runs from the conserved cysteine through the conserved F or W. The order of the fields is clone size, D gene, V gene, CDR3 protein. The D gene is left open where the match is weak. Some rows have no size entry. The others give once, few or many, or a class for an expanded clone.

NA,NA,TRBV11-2,CASSSPNDPRREQYF
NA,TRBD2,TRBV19,CASSIGAGDQETQYF
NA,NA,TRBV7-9,CASSLDSAGRESGETQYF
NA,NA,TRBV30,CAWDDGGESEKLFF
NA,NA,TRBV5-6,CASSFLFKETDTEAFF
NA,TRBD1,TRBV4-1,CASSRTGEGSTEAFF
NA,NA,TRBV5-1,CASSPWDSADEQYF
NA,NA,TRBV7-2,CASSLVDIGAYEQYF
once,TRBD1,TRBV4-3,CASSQGGTGGPAGELFF
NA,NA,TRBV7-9,CASNLEGDFQGNQPQHF
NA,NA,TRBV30,CAWSVSWGEQYF
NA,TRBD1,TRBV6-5,CASSLTGGNSPLHF
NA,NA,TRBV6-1,CASTQPGISYEQYF
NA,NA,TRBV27,CASSPGQTTEAFF
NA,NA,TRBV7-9,CASSLGDLNGYTF
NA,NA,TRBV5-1,CASSLVTGPGELFF